This T cell receptor (beta chain) comes out of a study of blood T cell repertoires in COVID-19. The overall study: Acute and convalescent COVID-19 specimens originated in the United States, Italy and Spain. Sources were T cells, B-cell-depleted T cells, or PBMCs; the material itself was cDNA or gDNA.

In the original workflow: Estimates of nucleated cell counts were drawn from the amplification of reference gene primers. Using immunoSEQ multiplex PCR, the repertoire was profiled, and TCRdb retains in-frame clones only, with some absent. Clone size and the V and J calls come from that table; the DNA yielded D and trimming. The table records 90,000 to 140,000 clones, around 76% of them present only once. From germline, CDR1 is SGDLS and CDR2 YYNGEE. Trimming removed 4 bases from V and 8 bases from J, with 9 bases in between. The CDR3 spans 11 residues. The chain has TRBV9 and TRBJ1-2; D gene ambiguous. This clonotype originated in a woman between 70 and 85 years old with acute or convalescent COVID-19. The source material was peripheral blood. This chain's CDR3 is CASSLLGGYTF. The CDR3 DNA sequence: TGTGCCAGCAGCCTTTTGGGCGGCTACACCTTC.